This T cell receptor beta chain was identified in a study of PD-1 blockade in classical Hodgkin lymphoma. Study findings and constraints: TCR diversity in CD4+, not CD8+, cells rose significantly by C4D1.

The data were produced by immunoSEQ multiplex PCR, yet TCRdb's version contains in-frame clones alone and is incomplete. The repertoire holds roughly 40,000 clones, with more than 75% as singletons. Every patient was affected by relapse after autologous stem cell transplantation, while exposure to brentuximab vedotin was not uniform. Germline V gene sequence: CDR1 ENHRY, CDR2 SYGVKD. V lost 1 base and J lost 4, with 13 bases in between. This CDR3 has 16 residues. With respect to this clone: Its antigen is not known.

The sample was peripheral blood mononuclear cells (PBMCs), taken at baseline. The clonotype originates from a human donor with classical Hodgkin lymphoma. The chain links TRBV10-3 to TRBJ2-2, with TRBD2 as a possible D gene (5 bases). CDR3 residues: CAISEFEGVVTGELFF. The DNA for the CDR3 is TGTGCCATCAGTGAGTTCGAGGGAGTGGTCACCGGGGAGCTGTTTTTT.